This entry lists 16 T cell receptor beta chains sequenced from one sample in a study of OX40 agonist ivuxolimab in advanced cancers. Repertoires were generated with immunoSEQ multiplex PCR, while TCRdb's copy carries only in-frame clones and drops some. Of about 93,000 clones listed, approximately 94% are singletons. Source: CD4+ or CD8+ T cells sorted from blood, taken in a trial of the OX40 agonist ivuxolimab. The receptors were gathered from an adult with an advanced solid tumor such as melanoma, head and neck, liver or kidney cancer.

The chain recombines TRBV10-3 with TRBJ2-1; 8 bases agree with TRBD2. The V gene's germline CDR1 is ENHRY and CDR2 SYGVKD. V was clipped by 5 bases and J by 6 bases; unmatched bases: 6. CDR3 length equals 14 residues. The CDR3 nucleotides read TGTGCCATCAGTTCCGGGACTAGGCGCAATGAGCAGTTCTTC. Protein product: CAISSGTRRNEQFF.

The V gene is TRBV2, the J gene TRBJ2-1; unclear D gene. The CDR3 loop spans 15 amino acids. V lost 0 bases and J lost 6, with 12 bases in between. Germline V gene lookup returns CDR1 SNHLY and CDR2 FYNNEI. The CDR3 loop reads CASSEAIRVSNEQFF. The CDR3 DNA reads TGTGCCAGCAGTGAAGCGATTAGAGTCTCCAATGAGCAGTTCTTC.

This rearrangement joins TRBV27 to TRBJ1-2, with no clear D. Germline CDR1 reads MNHEY; CDR2 reads SMNVEV (reference sequence). V lost 3 bases, J lost 4 bases, and 15 bases lay in between. The CDR3 sequence is 15 residues long. This chain's CDR3 is CASSLGSSAVYGYTF. As DNA, the CDR3 is TGTGCCAGCAGTTTGGGGAGTTCGGCGGTCTATGGCTACACCTTC.

The chain uses TRBV9 and TRBJ2-2; TRBD1 aligns across 7 bases. The J segment lost 1 base and the V segment lost 8 bases, leaving 5 bases of the junction unmatched. Germline V lookup: CDR1 SGDLS, CDR2 YYNGEE. CDR3 length: 14 amino acids. CDR3 residues: CAREGQENTGELFF. The CDR3 DNA reads as TGTGCCAGAGAAGGACAGGAGAACACCGGGGAGCTGTTTTTT.

The chain couples TRBV14 to TRBJ2-7; a weak D match, TRBD2 (7 bases). The germline V and J ends were trimmed by 3 bases and 2 bases, with 17 bases remaining between them. In germline, CDR1 is SGHDN, CDR2 FVKESK. This CDR3 region has 16 residues. The CDR3 is CASSHLGGGAPYEQYF. The CDR3 nucleotides are TGTGCCAGCAGCCATCTGGGTGGGGGGGCCCCCTACGAGCAGTACTTC.

V and J are TRBV9 and TRBJ2-1, with D maybe TRBD1 (6 bases). The CDR3 is 12 residues long. The germline V and J ends were trimmed by 4 bases and 7 bases, with 9 bases remaining between them. Germline V gene sequence: CDR1 SGDLS, CDR2 YYNGEE. The CDR3 DNA reads as TGTGCCAGCAGCTTCACAGGGAATGAGCAGTTCTTC. It specifies CASSFTGNEQFF.

V is TRBV4-1 and J is TRBJ2-7; TRBD2 matches 7 bases. Germline-derived CDR1 and CDR2 are MGHRA and YSYEKL. This CDR3 spans 14 amino acids. Trimming cost V 4 bases and J 0 bases; bases outside gene matches: 3. The CDR3 is CASSPWGGSYEQYF. CDR3 DNA sequence: TGCGCCAGCAGCCCCTGGGGGGGCTCCTACGAGCAGTACTTC.

To note about this clone: The junction differs from germline at one of its ends, possibly a read error. The chain employs TRBV5-1 and TRBJ2-7; a weak D match, TRBD1 (6 bases). Per the germline V gene, CDR1 is SGHRS and CDR2 is YFSETQ. This CDR3 is 15 amino acids long. CDR3 loop: CASSFGLGGLRLQYF. DNA of the CDR3: TGTGCCAGCAGCTTCGGCCTAGGGGGTCTAAGGTTGCAGTACTTC.

The chain joins TRBV6-1 to TRBJ2-7; TRBD2 might be the D (5 bases). The CDR3 extends over 14 amino acids. V was trimmed by 1 base and J by 0 bases, leaving 7 bases between them. The V gene's germline CDR1 is MNHNS and CDR2 SASEGT. CDR3 nucleotide sequence: TGTGCCAGCAGTGAAGGGGAGTACTCCTACGAGCAGTACTTC. It encodes CASSEGEYSYEQYF.

J is TRBJ1-5 and V is TRBV27; D perhaps matches TRBD1 (6 bases). The V and J ends lost 4 bases and 0 bases respectively, with 10 bases between them. From germline, CDR1 is MNHEY and CDR2 SMNVEV (reference sequence). The CDR3 is 15 amino acids. The CDR3 here is CASSWTANSNQPQHF. CDR3 sequence (DNA): TGTGCCAGCAGTTGGACAGCTAATAGCAATCAGCCCCAGCATTTT.

The chain carries TRBV6-6 and TRBJ2-1, with D uncertain. Trimming took 8 bases from V and 8 from J, leaving 7 bases between them. The CDR3 runs 10 residues. Germline CDR1 MNHNY, CDR2 SVGAGI (reference sequence). The DNA of the CDR3 is TGTGCCAGCGGATACGATGAGCAGTTCTTC. It yields the protein CASGYDEQFF.

The chain links TRBV2 to TRBJ1-4; perhaps TRBD1 as D (5 bases). The length of the CDR3 is 15 residues. V shed 2 bases and J shed 7 bases, with 14 bases lying between them. The germline gives CDR1 SNHLY, CDR2 FYNNEI. The CDR3: CASSETRGVSEKLFF. The CDR3 coding sequence is TGTGCCAGCAGTGAAACGAGAGGGGTTTCTGAAAAACTGTTTTTT. Looking up the rest from reference TRBV2 and TRBJ1-4 gives the full variable domain: EPEVTQTPSHQVTQMGQEVILRCVPISNHLYFYWYRQILGQKVEFLVSFYNNEISEKSEIFDDQFSVERPDGSNFTLKIRSTKLEDSAMYFCASSETRGVSEKLFFGSGTQLSVL.

This chain links TRBV18 with TRBJ2-2; D remains unclear. Trimming took off 0 bases at V and 7 bases at J, with 3 bases between the two ends. The CDR3 is 12 residues long. CDR1 and CDR2 from the germline V gene are KGHSH and LQKENI. The CDR3 loop reads CASSPPVGELFF. CDR3 coding DNA: TGTGCCAGCTCACCACCCGTCGGGGAGCTGTTTTTT.

The rearrangement uses TRBV4-1 and TRBJ1-6, with D uncertain. Germline values: CDR1 MGHRA, CDR2 YSYEKL. Trimming took 3 bases from V and 6 from J, leaving 3 bases between them. The CDR3 covers 12 residues. In DNA, the CDR3 is TGCGCCAGCAGCCACCGTAATTCACCCCTCCACTTT. It encodes CASSHRNSPLHF.

The genes are TRBV10-1 and TRBJ2-7; 13 bases match TRBD2. The CDR3 totals 15 residues. Germline V CDR1 and CDR2: WNHNN, SYGVQD (reference sequence). Losses at the gene ends were 5 bases for V and 6 bases for J; bases not matched to a gene: 7. As DNA, the CDR3 is TGCGCCAGCAGTTCTGGACTAGCGGGAGCATTCGAGCAGTACTTC. Its protein is CASSSGLAGAFEQYF.

CDR3 DNA sequence: TGTGCCAGCAGCCAAGGGCTGCCCGGGAAGACCCAGTACTTC. Translation: CASSQGLPGKTQYF. The V gene is TRBV14, the J gene TRBJ2-5; TRBD2 might be the D (5 bases). The V and J ends lost 1 base and 6 bases respectively, with 12 bases between them. Germline V gives CDR1 SGHDN, CDR2 FVKESK. The CDR3 is made up of 14 amino acids.